Presented here are 20 T cell receptor beta chains from one specimen sequenced in a study of T cells in Graves' hyperthyroidism and ophthalmopathy. The CDR3 regions of TCR beta were amplified from RNA transcripts. First-round RT-PCR of the TCR CDR3 relied on the HTBI primer set. TCRdb re-analysed the multiplex PCR reads in MiXCR, keeping a single row per CDR3 protein. The data show a few hundred thousand distinct CDR3 sequences, just over 45% seen once. Sequenced sample: peripheral blood or thyroid tissue (not recorded which). Receptor source: a woman aged 18 to 35 with Graves' hyperthyroidism.

This chain links TRBV30 with TRBJ1-3; D not resolved. The DNA end is more similar to TRBJ2-3, so the J call may be wrong. The germline gives CDR1 GTSNPN, CDR2 SVGIG (reference sequence). This CDR3 region has 15 residues. For the CDR3, the DNA is TGTGCCTGGAGTCGCAGCCATCCTAGCACAGATACGCAGTATTTT. Translating it yields CAWSRSHPSTDTQYF.

This clonotype was detected only a few times. The gene calls are TRBV29-1 and TRBJ1-2; 8 bases match TRBD1. The V gene end was trimmed by 4 bases and the J gene end by 8 bases; junction bases not matched to a gene: 9. This CDR3 region has 13 residues. Per the germline V gene, CDR1 is SQVTM and CDR2 is ANQGSEA. CDR3 DNA: TGCAGCGTTGTTCCGCAGGGGGCAAAGGGCTACACCTTC. This sequence encodes CSVVPQGAKGYTF.

This clonotype has a count of ten or more. The J gene is TRBJ1-5, the V gene TRBV20-1; D is unresolved. The germline V gene has CDR1 DFQATT and CDR2 SNEGSKA (reference sequence). This CDR3 has 15 amino acids. The V end was cut by 3 bases, the J end by 4 bases, with 16 bases between. The CDR3: CSASNIARENQPQHF. CDR3 DNA sequence: TGCAGTGCTAGTAACATCGCGAGGGAGAATCAGCCCCAGCATTTT.

Many counts were recorded for this clonotype. This sequence joins TRBV12-3 or TRBV12-4 and TRBJ1-1; D remains ambiguous. V lost 6 bases to trimming and J lost 0 bases, with 17 bases between them. The length of the CDR3 is 16 residues. CDR3 amino acids: CASRLVLDRMNTEAFF. The CDR3, as DNA: TGTGCCAGCAGACTCGTACTCGACCGCATGAACACTGAAGCTTTCTTT.

This clonotype was recorded many times. The CDR3 DNA follows: TGCAGTGCTTCCCCCTTAGCGGGAGGGCTCGGGGAGACCCAGTACTTC. Amino acid sequence: CSASPLAGGLGETQYF. This chain joins TRBV20-1 and TRBJ2-5; 11 nucleotides match TRBD2. With 5 bases clipped from V and 5 bases from J, the junction kept 13 bases outside the gene matches. The CDR3 has 16 residues. Germline values: CDR1 DFQATT, CDR2 SNEGSKA (reference sequence).

This clonotype showed up many times. V gene TRBV5-4 combines with J gene TRBJ2-5; D gene unclear. The CDR3 extends over 13 amino acids. The V gene lost 1 base and the J gene lost 5 bases, with 9 bases spanning the gap. Germline CDR1 is SGHNT and CDR2 is YYREEE (reference sequence). The CDR3 is CASSLKLRETQYF. The CDR3 nucleotides are TGTGCCAGCAGCTTGAAGCTCCGGGAGACCCAGTACTTC.

This clonotype was counted ten times or more. The V and J genes are TRBV14 and TRBJ2-7, with D possibly TRBD2 on 6 matching bases. V lost 3 bases and J 3 bases, leaving 15 bases between the germline ends. This CDR3 spans 15 amino acids. Germline-derived CDR1 and CDR2 are SGHDN and FVKESK. The CDR3 DNA reads as TGTGCCAGCAGCCATACCGGGACTCTCTACTACGAGCAGTACTTC. This gives the protein CASSHTGTLYYEQYF.

This clonotype occurred a few times. The chain combines TRBV30 with TRBJ1-6, with 7 bases matching TRBD1. CDR3 length: 13 amino acids. Trimming cost V 4 bases and J 9 bases; bases outside gene matches: 6. Looked up from germline, CDR1 is GTSNPN and CDR2 is SVGIG (reference sequence). DNA of the CDR3: TGTGCCTGGAATCCGGGACAGCCTTCACCCCTCCACTTT. This translates into CAWNPGQPSPLHF.

The rearrangement uses TRBV5-1 and TRBJ2-3, with a tentative D call TRBD1 (5 bases). The CDR3 sequence is 14 residues long. V was clipped by 3 bases and J by 1 base, with 9 bases between them. CDR1 is SGHRS and CDR2 is YFSETQ in the germline V gene. The DNA of the CDR3 is TGCGCCAGCAGCTCCAAGACAGGCACAGATACGCAGTATTTT. Protein: CASSSKTGTDTQYF.

Concerning this clonotype: Since no conserved phenylalanine or tryptophan closes the CDR3, a read error is the likely cause. This chain joins TRBV10-3 and TRBJ1-2; D is unresolved. Germline V gene lookup returns CDR1 ENHRY and CDR2 SYGVKD. This CDR3 contains 13 residues. V was pared by 5 bases and J by 8 bases, with 15 bases between. The CDR3: CAISLPRGGGYTL. The CDR3 bases are TGTGCCATCAGTTTGCCCCGGGGAGGAGGCTACACCCTC.

V and J are TRBV2 and TRBJ2-7; possibly TRBD1 or TRBD2 for D (6 bases each). The CDR3 runs 11 residues. V lost 7 bases, J lost 6 bases, and 10 bases lay in between. Germline V gene lookup returns CDR1 SNHLY and CDR2 FYNNEI. CDR3 in DNA: TGTGCCAGCATCGGGGGCCTCGAGCAGTACTTC. The encoded protein is CASIGGLEQYF.

In its sample, this clonotype was seen a few times. The chain is built from TRBV7-6 and TRBJ2-1, with 11 nucleotides matching TRBD2. Germline assignment: CDR1 SGHVS and CDR2 FNYEAQ. The CDR3 has 17 amino acids. V lost 1 base, J lost 2 bases, and 4 bases stayed unmatched. The CDR3 coding sequence is TGTGCCAGCAGCTTAGGGGCTAGCGGGGGGACCTACAATGAGCAGTTCTTC. Its protein product is CASSLGASGGTYNEQFF.

This chain links TRBV20-1 with TRBJ2-7, with TRBD2 identical over 11 bases. The length of the CDR3 is 14 residues. Looked up from germline, CDR1 is DFQATT and CDR2 is SNEGSKA (reference sequence). The ends lost 6 bases at V and 6 bases at J; junction bases unmatched: 10. CDR3 amino acids: CSATSGSTVLEQYF. CDR3 in DNA: TGCAGTGCAACTAGCGGGAGTACGGTCCTCGAGCAGTACTTC.

The V gene is TRBV5-4, the J gene TRBJ2-3; D not certain. V was shortened by 0 bases and J by 1 base, with 12 bases between the two germline ends. Per germline, CDR1 SGHNT and CDR2 YYREEE (reference sequence). The CDR3 runs 16 residues. This chain's CDR3 is CASSLAGDDGTDTQYF. Here the CDR3 DNA reads TGTGCCAGCAGCTTGGCCGGAGACGACGGCACAGATACGCAGTATTTT.

The rearrangement joins TRBV5-1 to TRBJ1-1, with 10 bases fitting TRBD1. The junction had 13 bases not matched to a gene; V was cut back by 7 bases and J by 10 bases. The CDR3 is 14 amino acids. Germline V gene sequence: CDR1 SGHRS, CDR2 YFSETQ. CDR3 nucleotide sequence: TGCGCCAGCCTTGGGACAGGGGCCACCGTCGGAGCTTTCTTT. This sequence encodes CASLGTGATVGAFF.

This sequence joins TRBV7-2 and TRBJ1-4; no definite D call. Trimming removed 0 bases from V and 12 bases from J, with 8 bases in between. The CDR3 is made up of 12 amino acids. Germline V lookup: CDR1 SGHTA, CDR2 FQGNSA. CDR3 nucleotides: TGTGCCAGCAGCTTAGCTCGGGAGGAACTGTTTTTT. Translation: CASSLAREELFF.

This clonotype was counted a single time. This may arise from a read error, as a much more abundant clone is one base away. The V and J genes are TRBV5-5 and TRBJ2-7, with 7 bases that match TRBD2. The CDR3 consists of 16 residues. The germline gives CDR1 SGHKS, CDR2 YYEKEE (reference sequence). This CDR3 reads CASSQDLLATPYEQCF. Written as DNA, the CDR3 is TGCGCCAGCAGCCAAGACCTACTAGCGACACCATACGAGCAGTGCTTC.

This clonotype was observed a few times. The rearrangement links TRBV11-2 to TRBJ1-2; D gene ambiguous. CDR3 length equals 10 residues. V dropped 11 bases and J dropped 6 bases, with 10 bases sitting between them. The V gene's germline CDR1 is SGHAT and CDR2 FQNNGV. The CDR3: CARTSDGYTF. As DNA, the CDR3 is TGTGCCCGGACTTCGGATGGCTACACCTTC.

This clonotype was detected many times. The chain recombines TRBV2 with TRBJ2-7; 14 bases line up with TRBD2. Germline loops: CDR1 SNHLY, CDR2 FYNNEI. V dropped 6 bases and J dropped 4; count of bases not matched to a gene: 8. The CDR3 totals 16 residues. In DNA form, the CDR3 reads TGTGCCAGCAGACCCGGGACTAGCGGGAGAAAATACGAGCAGTACTTC. Residues: CASRPGTSGRKYEQYF.

Only a few counts were recorded for this clonotype. The V gene is TRBV5-1, the J gene TRBJ2-5; D is possibly TRBD1 or TRBD2 (5 bases each). CDR1 is SGHRS and CDR2 is YFSETQ in the germline V gene. V gave up 1 base and J gave up 3 bases, with 13 bases separating them. The CDR3 is 15 residues long. The CDR3 DNA follows: TGCGCCAGCAGCTTGTCCCCGGTGGGGGAAGAGACCCAGTACTTC. It translates to CASSLSPVGEETQYF.